Here is one TCR beta chain with its context. What this receptor recognizes is not known. Base qualities are not at hand, and no much larger clone is one base apart. The data are from a study of T cell responses to AZD1222 COVID-19 vaccine (dated by TCRdb to about 2021). For the study in its entirety: TCR sequencing was performed for fewer than 250 trial participants, of whom about 200 were given two doses of AZD1222 and approximately 26 were given two doses of MenACWY control vaccine. Trial participants were enrolled into age subgroups of 18-55, 56-69 and 70-plus years, which contained around 140, 26 and 57 TCR-sequenced participants, respectively.

Read against the paper, the sample's time point label means: about 28 days (+/-7) after the second vaccine dose. Because spike-specific TCR depth and breadth did not differ between the two schedules, AZD1222 recipients who got a second dose at roughly 4 weeks were pooled with those who got a second dose at roughly 12 weeks. The vaccinee samples were drawn from two UK trials, COV001 and COV002, one of which was a single-blind randomized controlled phase 2/3 trial testing AZD1222 (ChAdOx1 nCoV-19) in healthy adults. For TCRbeta chain sequencing, PBMC samples from trial participants were taken at day 0 and at day 28 after the second dose. The CDR3 regions of human TCRbeta chains were analyzed by immunosequencing. The paper's processing steps were these. TCRs in the repertoires were compared against a reference library of SARS-CoV-2-specific TCRs that had been generated with the MIRA antigen-specificity platform. Breadth meant the fraction of unique TCRs that were SARS-CoV-2-associated, whereas depth meant the fraction of total T cells that were SARS-CoV-2-associated. Using the MIRA data, each spike-specific TCR was mapped to the spike region that the TCR reacts to and placed in a CD4 or CD8 class. Log10-transformed breadth and depth values were compared by one-way ANOVA with Sidak's multiple comparisons tests. This immuneACCESS table, as held by TCRdb, lists in-frame sequences with V and J called but not all clones. Of the missing ones, under half trace to an unresolved V gene in checked studies; the others have no known cause. The V and J calls and clone size come from that table; D and trimming were worked out from the DNA. This sample is represented by 180,000 or so clones; 92% of them were singletons. Of the sample, 1% to 1.5% is held by the ten largest clones.

Study-level results and caveats: After two AZD1222 doses, both the breadth and the depth of spike-specific TCRs were significantly higher than at day 0 and than in MenACWY recipients. Reportedly, almost half of the unique spike-specific TCRs recognized epitopes lying outside the regions that are mutated in the B.1.351 and B.1.1.7 variants. Participants were mostly white British, with more females than males. The authors suggested clonal diversity may have been underestimated. Only five to seven AZD1222 recipients were SARS-CoV-2 seropositive at baseline, limiting conclusions about previously exposed vaccinees. In the small 56-69-year group, the increase in depth fell short of significance, most likely because of low power. No day 14 peak-response samples were available, so repertoires were characterized only after the peak T cell response. The vaccine-associated CD4 TCRs covered the entire spike protein, and the dominant responses fell in regions 160-218 and 743-854.

This clonotype was obtained from an adult who received the AZD1222 COVID-19 vaccine. Sequencing was performed on peripheral blood, taken 28 days after the second AZD1222 dose.

The nucleotides are TGTGCCTGGAGACCCGTGGGTACCCTCACTGGAAACACCATATATTTT. It specifies CAWRPVGTLTGNTIYF. The rearrangement joined TRBV30 to TRBJ1-3; the D gene is not confidently resolved. The cysteine opens and the phenylalanine closes a CDR3 of 16 amino acids. The only DNA kept is the CDR3, 48 bases in frame from the first base. Via the germline V gene (reference sequence), CDR1 is GTSNPN and CDR2 SVGIG. Trimming takes 3 bases from V and 2 bases from J, and the germline ends sit 17 bases apart.